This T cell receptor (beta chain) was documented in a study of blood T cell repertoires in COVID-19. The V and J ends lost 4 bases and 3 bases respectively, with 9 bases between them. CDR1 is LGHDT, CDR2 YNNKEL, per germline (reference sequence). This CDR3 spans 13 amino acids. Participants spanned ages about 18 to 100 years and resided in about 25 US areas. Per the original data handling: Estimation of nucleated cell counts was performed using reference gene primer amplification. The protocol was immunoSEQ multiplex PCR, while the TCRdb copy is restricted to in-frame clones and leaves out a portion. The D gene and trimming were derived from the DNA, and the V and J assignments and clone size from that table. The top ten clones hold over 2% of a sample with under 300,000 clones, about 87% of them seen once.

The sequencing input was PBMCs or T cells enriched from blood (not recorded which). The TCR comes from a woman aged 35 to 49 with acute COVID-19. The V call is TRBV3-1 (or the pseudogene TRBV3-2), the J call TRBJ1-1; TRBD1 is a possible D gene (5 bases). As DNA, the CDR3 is TGTGCCAGCAGCCCGGGGGGTTACACTGAAGCTTTCTTT. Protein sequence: CASSPGGYTEAFF.